The 14 T cell receptor beta chains below all came from one sample that was sequenced in a study of CD8+ T cells in alopecia areata. Extracted RNA was reverse transcribed into cDNA, the sequencing template. TCRdb keeps only in-frame clones here, not all; method: immunoSEQ multiplex PCR. The sample holds roughly 70,000 clones; approximately 29% are singletons and the top ten take 15%. Treatment defined: oral pan-JAK inhibitor, 5-10 mg twice daily. Sequenced here: CD8+ T cells sorted from blood, sampled at week 4, from a patient treated with tofacitinib. Receptor source: a human donor with alopecia areata.

The V gene is TRBV30, the J gene TRBJ2-7; 10 nucleotides line up with TRBD1. The CDR3 is 16 residues long. The germline CDR1 and CDR2 sequences are GTSNPN and SVGIG (reference sequence). The V and J ends lost 0 bases and 2 bases, in that order; junction bases with no gene match: 7. The CDR3 loop reads CAWSVMGDRGAYEQYF. CDR3 bases: TGTGCCTGGAGTGTAATGGGGGACAGGGGAGCCTACGAGCAGTACTTC.

The rearrangement links TRBV30 to TRBJ1-1, with D perhaps matching TRBD1 (6 bases). CDR3 length equals 13 residues. The V gene lost 3 bases and the J gene lost 7 bases, with 15 bases spanning the gap. Germline V gene sequence: CDR1 GTSNPN, CDR2 SVGIG (reference sequence). CDR3 in DNA: TGTGCCTGGAGCTTCAGGGGTAATGTTGAAGCTTTCTTT. This gives the protein CAWSFRGNVEAFF.

The chain is built from TRBV5-1 and TRBJ2-2, with a possible D match to TRBD2 (7 bases). CDR1 SGHRS and CDR2 YFSETQ come from the germline V gene. V gave up 0 bases and J gave up 3 bases, with 12 bases separating them. CDR3 size: 16 residues. This CDR3 is CASSLAGGRDTGELFF. For the CDR3, the DNA is TGCGCCAGCAGCTTGGCCGGGGGGCGAGACACCGGGGAGCTGTTTTTT.

V usage is TRBV13 and J usage is TRBJ1-1, with TRBD1 identical over 7 bases. V was clipped by 2 bases and J by 5 bases; unmatched bases: 2. CDR1 and CDR2 from the germline V gene are PRHDT and FYEKMQ (reference sequence). CDR3 size: 13 residues. CDR3 residues: CASSLTGVTEAFF. DNA of the CDR3: TGTGCCAGCAGCTTAACAGGGGTGACTGAAGCTTTCTTT.

This clone was found a few times. The genes are TRBV7-6 and TRBJ2-7; D ambiguous. Trimming shortened V by 3 bases and J by 0 bases, and 12 bases separated the two germline ends. Looked up from germline, CDR1 is SGHVS and CDR2 is FNYEAQ. This CDR3 contains 15 residues. CDR3 bases: TGTGCCAGCAGCTTGAGACTGGACGGCTCCTACGAGCAGTACTTC. Protein: CASSLRLDGSYEQYF.

The rearrangement uses TRBV6-5 and TRBJ2-7, with 7 nucleotides matching TRBD1. The CDR3 is 13 amino acids. Germline V lookup: CDR1 MNHEY, CDR2 SVGAGI. Trimming removed 5 bases from V and 2 bases from J; junction bases left unmatched: 3. CDR3 sequence reads: CASSDRAPYEQYF. CDR3 DNA: TGTGCCAGCAGTGACAGGGCTCCCTACGAGCAGTACTTC.

The genes are TRBV15 and TRBJ2-1; D call uncertain. Germline CDR1 LNHNV, CDR2 YYDKDF (reference sequence). This CDR3 spans 14 amino acids. Trimming left V 8 bases short and J 0 bases short, with 11 bases between. This CDR3 is CATRTESSYNEQFF. The CDR3 region has the DNA TGTGCCACCCGGACGGAAAGCTCCTACAATGAGCAGTTCTTC.

This clone has a handful of counts. The chain recombines TRBV29-1 with TRBJ1-1; D remains ambiguous. Trimming left V 7 bases short and J 2 bases short, with 8 bases between. This CDR3 spans 11 amino acids. Germline V gene lookup returns CDR1 SQVTM and CDR2 ANQGSEA. CDR3: CSARGNTEAFF. The CDR3 DNA is TGCAGCGCCCGCGGAAACACTGAAGCTTTCTTT. The whole variable domain, filled in from reference TRBV29-1 and TRBJ1-1, reads SAVISQKPSRDICQRGTSLTIQCQVDSQVTMMFWYRQQPGQSLTLIATANQGSEATYESGFVIDKFPISRPNLTFSTLTVSNMSPEDSSIYLCSARGNTEAFFGQGTRLTVV.

The rearrangement uses TRBV7-9 and TRBJ1-1, with TRBD1 as a possible D gene (5 bases). The CDR3 length is 13 residues. Trimming left V 1 base short and J 8 bases short, with 11 bases between. Germline CDR1 reads SEHNR; CDR2 reads FQNEAQ (reference sequence). DNA for the CDR3: TGTGCCAGCAGCTTAGGGGGCGGCAAAGAAGCTTTCTTT. Translation gives CASSLGGGKEAFF.

The CDR3 DNA sequence: TGTGCCAGCAGCACCGGGACAGGCCGCGAGCAGTACTTC. This translates into CASSTGTGREQYF. This chain joins TRBV11-2 and TRBJ2-7; 8 positions agree with TRBD1. The length of the CDR3 is 13 residues. CDR1 and CDR2 from the germline V gene are SGHAT and FQNNGV. V shed 5 bases and J 6 bases; nucleotides not matched to a gene: 6. The entire variable domain, with the rest obtained from reference TRBV11-2 and TRBJ2-7, is as follows: EAGVAQSPRYKIIEKRQSVAFWCNPISGHATLYWYQQILGQGPKLLIQFQNNGVVDDSQLPKDRFSAERLKGVDSTLKIQPAKLEDSAVYLCASSTGTGREQYFGPGTRLTVT.

This clone was seen only a few times. At one of its ends the junction is not consistent with the germline gene, which may arise from a read error. This chain joins TRBV29-1 and TRBJ2-5; a possible D gene is TRBD2 (6 bases). The assigned J gene may be wrong: the sequence end matches TRBJ2-7 better. CDR1 and CDR2 from the germline V gene are SQVTM and ANQGSEA. The CDR3 covers 13 residues. CDR3 sequence reads: CSVAPGGSYEQYF. DNA for the CDR3: TGCAGTGTTGCCCCAGGAGGGTCCTACGAGCAGTACTTC.

The rearrangement uses TRBV19 and TRBJ1-2; the D is unclear. CDR1 is LNHDA, CDR2 SQIVND, per germline (reference sequence). The length of the CDR3 is 16 residues. V lost 6 bases and J lost 2, with 19 bases in between. The CDR3 DNA reads as TGTGCCAGTAGCCTCGCGTACGTTAACATAAACTATGGCTACACCTTC. Its translation: CASSLAYVNINYGYTF.

This clone was counted only a few times. The chain joins TRBV25-1 to TRBJ1-4; 7 bases agree with TRBD1. Trimming at V came to 3 bases and at J to 11 bases, leaving 9 bases not matched to a gene. The length of the CDR3 is 14 residues. Germline V gene lookup returns CDR1 MGHDK and CDR2 SYGVNS. The CDR3 DNA reads TGTGCCAGCAGTGAGTACCTCAGGGGGGAGAAACTGTTTTTT. Protein: CASSEYLRGEKLFF.

This chain links TRBV14 with TRBJ2-1; the match to TRBD2 covers 10 bases. The CDR3 is made up of 15 amino acids. Looked up from germline, CDR1 is SGHDN and CDR2 is FVKESK. With V trimmed by 7 bases and J by 4 bases, 7 bases remained unmatched. As DNA, the CDR3 is TGTGCCAGCACCTCCAGGACTAGCGGATACAATGAGCAGTTCTTC. Translation gives CASTSRTSGYNEQFF.